A selection of T cell receptor beta chains follows, all from one sample in a study of cytomegalovirus exposure and HLA in healthy donors. Assay: immunoSEQ multiplex PCR; the TCRdb copy retains only in-frame clones and omits some. The sample contains more than 85,000 clones, 75% to 80% of which appear only once. The sequenced sample consisted of PBMCs. The source of these receptors is a male donor in good health and CMV-seropositive. CDR3s include the opening cysteine and the closing phenylalanine or tryptophan. D genes are given only for firm matches. Some rows have no size entry. The others give once, few or many, or a class for an expanded clone.

J gene | clone size | D gene | V gene | CDR3 protein | CDR3 DNA
TRBJ2-7 | . | TRBD1 | TRBV28 | CASWGTGSYEQYF | TGTGCCAGCTGGGGGACAGGGTCCTACGAGCAGTACTTC
TRBJ2-7 | . | TRBD2 | TRBV27 | CASSPRSAGTYEQYF | TGTGCCAGCAGTCCCCGGTCAGCGGGAACCTACGAGCAGTACTTC
TRBJ2-5 | once | TRBD2 | TRBV6-1 | CASSDLAGGFTQYF | TGTGCCAGCAGTGACTTGGCGGGAGGGTTTACCCAGTACTTC
TRBJ2-2 | . | TRBD1 | TRBV6-5 | CASSYSGQGSGELFF | TGTGCCAGCAGTTACTCGGGACAGGGGTCCGGGGAGCTGTTTTTT
TRBJ2-2 | . | . | TRBV9 | CASSRINQGLISGELFF | TGTGCCAGCAGCCGAATCAACCAGGGGCTTATATCCGGGGAGCTGTTTTTT
TRBJ2-7 | . | TRBD1 | TRBV5-1 | CASRDRQGNYEQYF | TGCGCCAGCAGAGATAGACAGGGTAACTACGAGCAGTACTTC
TRBJ2-5 | . | TRBD2 | TRBV5-4 | CASSLRTSGSGAQETQYF | TGTGCCAGCAGCTTAAGGACTAGCGGGAGTGGGGCACAAGAGACCCAGTACTTC
TRBJ2-1 | few | TRBD1 | TRBV30 | CAWSQTGYNEQFF | TGTGCCTGGAGTCAGACAGGGTACAATGAGCAGTTCTTC
TRBJ2-7 | . | TRBD2 | TRBV19 | CASSWGLATEQYF | TGTGCCAGTAGTTGGGGACTAGCGACAGAGCAGTACTTC
TRBJ1-1 | . | TRBD1 | TRBV6-5 | CASSSIQGQGGTEAFF | TGTGCCAGCAGTTCGATACAGGGACAGGGGGGCACTGAAGCTTTCTTT
TRBJ1-2 | few | TRBD1 | TRBV5-6 | CASSLEGARYGYTF | TGTGCCAGCAGCTTGGAGGGGGCGAGGTATGGCTACACCTTC
TRBJ2-7 | . | TRBD1 | TRBV7-2 | CASSRILTGSSEQYF | TGTGCCAGCAGCCGAATATTGACAGGGAGTAGCGAGCAGTACTTC
TRBJ2-7 | . | . | TRBV28 | CASHSAAYEQYF | TGTGCCAGCCACTCCGCCGCCTACGAGCAGTACTTC
TRBJ2-2 | . | . | TRBV10-3 | CAISARDTNPNTGELFF | TGTGCCATCAGTGCCCGGGACACTAATCCGAACACCGGGGAGCTGTTTTTT
TRBJ2-5 | . | . | TRBV19 | CASSIGRGETQYF | TGTGCCAGTAGTATAGGCAGGGGAGAGACCCAGTACTTC
TRBJ2-7 | . | TRBD2 | TRBV7-2 | CASSLGGRGPYEQYF | TGTGCCAGCAGCTTAGGCGGGAGGGGGCCCTACGAGCAGTACTTC
TRBJ2-2 | . | . | TRBV7-3 | CASSLSLANTGELFF | TGTGCCAGCAGCTTAAGTCTAGCGAACACCGGGGAGCTGTTTTTT
TRBJ2-7 | . | TRBD2 | TRBV4-3 | CASSQGLALTYEQYF | TGCGCCAGCAGCCAGGGACTAGCGTTAACCTACGAGCAGTACTTC
TRBJ2-5 | . | TRBD1 | TRBV7-2 | CASSQTGASGRPGAQYF | TGTGCCAGCAGCCAGACAGGGGCCTCCGGCCGACCAGGGGCCCAGTACTTC
TRBJ2-2 | . | TRBD2 | TRBV7-9 | CASSYLAGVTGELFF | TGTGCCAGCAGCTATCTAGCGGGAGTCACCGGGGAGCTGTTTTTT
TRBJ2-7 | . | . | TRBV19 | CATSGSHFYEQYF | TGTGCCACCAGCGGCTCTCACTTCTACGAGCAGTACTTC
TRBJ2-1 | . | . | TRBV25-1 | CASSGLAGAKFDEQFF | TGTGCCAGCAGTGGGTTGGCGGGGGCTAAGTTTGATGAGCAGTTCTTC
TRBJ1-6 | . | . | TRBV10-3 | CAISDRPGNSPLHF | TGTGCCATCAGTGACCGCCCAGGGAATTCACCCCTCCACTTT
TRBJ2-1 | . | TRBD2 | TRBV6-1 | CASSEATSGRGNEQFF | TGTGCCAGCAGTGAAGCTACTAGCGGGAGGGGGAATGAGCAGTTCTTC
TRBJ2-7 | . | TRBD1 | TRBV29-1 | CSAGSGTGLVEQYF | TGCAGCGCCGGATCCGGGACAGGGTTGGTCGAGCAGTACTTC
TRBJ2-5 | . | . | TRBV28 | CASSGRNSGYIPWETQYF | TGTGCCAGCAGTGGAAGGAATAGCGGATACATTCCATGGGAGACCCAGTACTTC
TRBJ2-5 | . | . | TRBV9 | CASSAQGNQETQYF | TGTGCCAGCAGCGCCCAGGGTAACCAAGAGACCCAGTACTTC
TRBJ1-3 | . | TRBD1 | TRBV7-9 | CASSSHQGADTIYF | TGTGCCAGCAGCTCCCACCAGGGGGCGGACACCATATATTTT
TRBJ2-7 | . | . | TRBV7-9 | CASSLSYLSYEQYF | TGTGCCAGCAGCTTGAGCTACCTCTCCTACGAGCAGTACTTC
TRBJ1-1 | . | . | TRBV7-2 | CASRVYRENTEAFF | TGTGCCAGCAGGGTTTATCGGGAGAACACTGAAGCTTTCTTT
TRBJ2-5 | . | TRBD1 | TRBV4-1 | CASSQSDREYTQYF | TGCGCCAGCAGCCAATCAGACAGGGAGTACACCCAGTACTTC
TRBJ2-2 | . | TRBD2 | TRBV18 | CASSGAGDTGELFF | TGTGCCAGCTCTGGGGCGGGAGACACCGGGGAGCTGTTTTTT
TRBJ2-3 | . | TRBD2 | TRBV7-7 | CASSLRGGTDTQYF | TGTGCCAGCAGCTTGCGGGGGGGGACAGATACGCAGTATTTT
TRBJ1-4 | . | TRBD1 | TRBV7-9 | CASSPGQSNEKLFF | TGTGCCAGCAGCCCGGGACAGAGTAATGAAAAACTGTTTTTT
TRBJ2-7 | . | . | TRBV5-1 | CASSFSDTKLYEQYF | TGCGCCAGCAGCTTTTCGGACACTAAACTCTACGAGCAGTACTTC
TRBJ2-7 | . | . | TRBV5-1 | CASSVQGTYEQYF | TGCGCCAGCAGCGTACAGGGAACCTACGAGCAGTACTTC
TRBJ2-3 | once | . | TRBV7-9 | CSSSFRDNQYF | TGTTCCAGCAGCTTCCGGGACAACCAGTATTTT
TRBJ2-7 | . | TRBD2 | TRBV5-4 | CASSLDSTSGRTPAGEQYF | TGTGCCAGCAGCTTGGACTCCACTAGCGGGAGAACCCCCGCCGGAGAGCAGTACTTC
TRBJ1-5 | . | . | TRBV19 | CASSIVRKENQPQHF | TGTGCCAGTAGTATCGTTAGGAAGGAGAATCAGCCCCAGCATTTT
TRBJ2-5 | . | TRBD1 | TRBV7-9 | CASSLGQDQETQYF | TGTGCCAGCAGCTTGGGACAGGACCAAGAGACCCAGTACTTC
TRBJ2-1 | . | . | TRBV7-2 | CASSSQGQQEQFF | TGTGCCAGCAGCTCCCAGGGACAACAGGAGCAGTTCTTC
TRBJ1-1 | . | . | TRBV7-9 | CASSFQGTEAFF | TGTGCCAGCAGCTTCCAGGGTACTGAAGCTTTCTTT
TRBJ1-3 | . | . | TRBV29-1 | CSVSQVNSGNTIYF | TGTAGCGTTAGCCAGGTCAACTCTGGAAACACCATATATTTT
TRBJ2-7 | . | TRBD1 | TRBV6-1 | CASSTQGNRHEQYF | TGTGCCAGCAGTACACAGGGGAATAGGCACGAGCAGTACTTC